This T cell receptor (beta chain) is drawn from a study of beta chain features in type 1 diabetes. For the study at large: When patients were set against healthy donors, age, gender and cell yields were similar.

Germline V gives CDR1 MNHNS, CDR2 SASEGT. The CDR3 is 13 amino acids. The V end lost 2 bases, the J end lost 5 bases, and 9 bases lay between the germline ends. A remark on this clone: Its antigen remains unknown.

General observations from the study: Significant though moderate, a shortening of TCRB CDR3s appeared in all four CD4+ subsets of Type 1 diabetes patients. There was no resolution here of whether HLA type influences TCRB rearrangement.

It was one heparinised blood draw, averaging around 120 mL, that each donor gave. Isolation of CD4+ naive, central memory, regulatory and stem cell-like memory cells was achieved by sorting via CD45RO/CCR7/CD25/CD127/CD95/CD27. The entirety of the isolated RNA underwent reverse transcription, so expressed TCRB transcripts were sequenced. The data were produced by immunoSEQ multiplex PCR, yet TCRdb's version contains in-frame clones alone and is incomplete. The repertoire holds roughly 700,000 clones, with around 15% as singletons. The sequencing input was naive CD4+ T cells from blood. The clonotype comes from a man aged 18-30 years with type 1 diabetes. The chain recombines TRBV6-1 with TRBJ1-1; D uncertain. The CDR3 bases are TGTGCCAGCAGTGAAAGTTTAAGGACTGAAGCTTTCTTT. Residues: CASSESLRTEAFF.